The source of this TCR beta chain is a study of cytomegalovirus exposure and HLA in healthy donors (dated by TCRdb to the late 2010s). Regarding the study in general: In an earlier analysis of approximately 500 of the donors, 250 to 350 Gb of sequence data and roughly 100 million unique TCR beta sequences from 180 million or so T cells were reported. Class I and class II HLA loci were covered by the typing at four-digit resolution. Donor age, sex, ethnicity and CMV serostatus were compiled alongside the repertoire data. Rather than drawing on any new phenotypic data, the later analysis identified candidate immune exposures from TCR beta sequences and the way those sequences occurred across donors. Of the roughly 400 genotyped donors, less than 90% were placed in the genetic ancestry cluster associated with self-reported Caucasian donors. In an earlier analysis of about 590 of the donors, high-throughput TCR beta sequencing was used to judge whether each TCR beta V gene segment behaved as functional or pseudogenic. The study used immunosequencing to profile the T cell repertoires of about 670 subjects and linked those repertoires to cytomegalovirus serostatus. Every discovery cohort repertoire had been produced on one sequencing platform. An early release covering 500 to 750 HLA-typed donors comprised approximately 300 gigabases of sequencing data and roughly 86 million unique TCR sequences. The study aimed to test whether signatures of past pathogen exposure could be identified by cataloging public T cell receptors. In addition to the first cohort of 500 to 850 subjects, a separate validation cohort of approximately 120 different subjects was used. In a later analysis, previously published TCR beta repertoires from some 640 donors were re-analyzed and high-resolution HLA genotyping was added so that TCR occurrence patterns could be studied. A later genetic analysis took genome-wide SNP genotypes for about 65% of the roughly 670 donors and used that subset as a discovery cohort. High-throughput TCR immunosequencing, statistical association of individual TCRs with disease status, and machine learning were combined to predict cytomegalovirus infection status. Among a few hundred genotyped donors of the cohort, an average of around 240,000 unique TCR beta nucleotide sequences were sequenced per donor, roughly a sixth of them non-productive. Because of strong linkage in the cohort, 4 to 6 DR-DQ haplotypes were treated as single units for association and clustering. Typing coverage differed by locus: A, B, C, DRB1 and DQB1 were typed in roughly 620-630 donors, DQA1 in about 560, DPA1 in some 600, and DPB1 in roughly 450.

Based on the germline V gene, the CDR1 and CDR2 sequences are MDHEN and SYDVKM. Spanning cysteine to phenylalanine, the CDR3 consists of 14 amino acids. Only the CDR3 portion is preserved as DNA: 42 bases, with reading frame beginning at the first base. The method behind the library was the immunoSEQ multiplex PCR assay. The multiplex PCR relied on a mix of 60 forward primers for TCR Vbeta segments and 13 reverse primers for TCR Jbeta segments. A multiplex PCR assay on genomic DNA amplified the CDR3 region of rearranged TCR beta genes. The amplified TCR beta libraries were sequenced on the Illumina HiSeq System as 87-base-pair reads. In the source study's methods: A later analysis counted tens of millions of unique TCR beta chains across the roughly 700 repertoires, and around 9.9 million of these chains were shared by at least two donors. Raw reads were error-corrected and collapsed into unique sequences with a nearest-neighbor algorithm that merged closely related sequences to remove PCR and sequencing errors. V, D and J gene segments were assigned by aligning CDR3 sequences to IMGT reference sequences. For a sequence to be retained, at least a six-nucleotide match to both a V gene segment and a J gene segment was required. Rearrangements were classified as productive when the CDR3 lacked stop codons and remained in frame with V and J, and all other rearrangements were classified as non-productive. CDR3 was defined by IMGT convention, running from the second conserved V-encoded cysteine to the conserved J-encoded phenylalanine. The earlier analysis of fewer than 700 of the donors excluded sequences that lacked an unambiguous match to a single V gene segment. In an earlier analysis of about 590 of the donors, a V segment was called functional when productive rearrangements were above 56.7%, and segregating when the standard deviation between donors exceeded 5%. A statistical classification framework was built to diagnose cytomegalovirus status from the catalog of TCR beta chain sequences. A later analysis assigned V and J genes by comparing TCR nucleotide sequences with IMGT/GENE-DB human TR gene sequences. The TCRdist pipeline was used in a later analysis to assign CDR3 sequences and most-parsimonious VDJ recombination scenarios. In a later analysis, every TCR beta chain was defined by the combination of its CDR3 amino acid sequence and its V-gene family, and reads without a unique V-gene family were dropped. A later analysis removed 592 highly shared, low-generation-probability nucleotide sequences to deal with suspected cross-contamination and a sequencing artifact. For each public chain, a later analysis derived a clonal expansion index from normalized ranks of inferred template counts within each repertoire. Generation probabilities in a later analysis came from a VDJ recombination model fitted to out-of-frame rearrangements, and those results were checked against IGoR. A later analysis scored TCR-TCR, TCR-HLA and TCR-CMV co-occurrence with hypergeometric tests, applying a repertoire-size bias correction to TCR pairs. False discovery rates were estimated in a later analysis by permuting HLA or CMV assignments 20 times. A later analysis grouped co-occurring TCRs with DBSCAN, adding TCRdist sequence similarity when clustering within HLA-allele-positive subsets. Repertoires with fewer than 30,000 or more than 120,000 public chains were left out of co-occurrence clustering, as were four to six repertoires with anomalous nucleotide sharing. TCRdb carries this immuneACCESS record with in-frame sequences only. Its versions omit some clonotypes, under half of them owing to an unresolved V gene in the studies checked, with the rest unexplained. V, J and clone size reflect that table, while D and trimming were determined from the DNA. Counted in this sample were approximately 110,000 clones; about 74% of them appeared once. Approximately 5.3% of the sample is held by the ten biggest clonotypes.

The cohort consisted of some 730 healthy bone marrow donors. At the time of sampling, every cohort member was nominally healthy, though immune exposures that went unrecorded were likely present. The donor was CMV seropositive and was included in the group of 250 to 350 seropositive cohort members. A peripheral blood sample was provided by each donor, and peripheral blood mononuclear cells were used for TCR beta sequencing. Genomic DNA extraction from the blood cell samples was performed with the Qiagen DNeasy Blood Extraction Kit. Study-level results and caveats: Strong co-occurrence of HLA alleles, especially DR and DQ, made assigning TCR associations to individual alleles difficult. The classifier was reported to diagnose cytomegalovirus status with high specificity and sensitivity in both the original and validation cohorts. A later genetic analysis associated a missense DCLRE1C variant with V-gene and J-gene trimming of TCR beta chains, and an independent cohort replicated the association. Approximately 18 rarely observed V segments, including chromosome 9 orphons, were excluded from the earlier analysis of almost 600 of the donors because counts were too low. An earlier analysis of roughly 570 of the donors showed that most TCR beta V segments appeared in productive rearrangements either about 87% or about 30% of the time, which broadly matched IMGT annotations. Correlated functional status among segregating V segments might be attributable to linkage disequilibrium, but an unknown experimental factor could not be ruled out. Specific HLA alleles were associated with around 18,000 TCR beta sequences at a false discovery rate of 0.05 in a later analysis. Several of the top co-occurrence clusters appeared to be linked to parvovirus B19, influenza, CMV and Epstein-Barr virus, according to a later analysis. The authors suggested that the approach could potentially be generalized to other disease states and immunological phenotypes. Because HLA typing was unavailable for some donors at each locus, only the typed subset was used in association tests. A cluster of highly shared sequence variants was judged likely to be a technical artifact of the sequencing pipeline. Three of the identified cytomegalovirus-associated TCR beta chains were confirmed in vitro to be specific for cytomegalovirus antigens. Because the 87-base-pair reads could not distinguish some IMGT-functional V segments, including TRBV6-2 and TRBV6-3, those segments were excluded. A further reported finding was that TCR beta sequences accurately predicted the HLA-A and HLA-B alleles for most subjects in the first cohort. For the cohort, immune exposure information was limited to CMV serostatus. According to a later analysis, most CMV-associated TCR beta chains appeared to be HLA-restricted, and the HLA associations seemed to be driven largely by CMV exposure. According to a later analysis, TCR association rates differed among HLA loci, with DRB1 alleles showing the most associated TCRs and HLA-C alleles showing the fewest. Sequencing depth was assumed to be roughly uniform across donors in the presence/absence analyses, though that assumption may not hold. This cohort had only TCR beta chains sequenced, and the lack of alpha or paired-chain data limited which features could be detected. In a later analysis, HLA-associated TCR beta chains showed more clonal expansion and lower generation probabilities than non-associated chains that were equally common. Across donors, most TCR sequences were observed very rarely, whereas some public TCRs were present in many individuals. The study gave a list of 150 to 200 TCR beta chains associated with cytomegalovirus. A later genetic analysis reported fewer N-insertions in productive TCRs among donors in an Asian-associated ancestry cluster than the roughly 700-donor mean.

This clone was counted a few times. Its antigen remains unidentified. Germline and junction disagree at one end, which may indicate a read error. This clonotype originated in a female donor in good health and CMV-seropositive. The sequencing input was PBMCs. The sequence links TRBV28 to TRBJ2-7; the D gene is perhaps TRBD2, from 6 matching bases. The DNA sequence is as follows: TGTGCCAGCACTTTACCCCGCAGGACTAACGAGCAGTACTTC. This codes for CASTLPRRTNEQYF.